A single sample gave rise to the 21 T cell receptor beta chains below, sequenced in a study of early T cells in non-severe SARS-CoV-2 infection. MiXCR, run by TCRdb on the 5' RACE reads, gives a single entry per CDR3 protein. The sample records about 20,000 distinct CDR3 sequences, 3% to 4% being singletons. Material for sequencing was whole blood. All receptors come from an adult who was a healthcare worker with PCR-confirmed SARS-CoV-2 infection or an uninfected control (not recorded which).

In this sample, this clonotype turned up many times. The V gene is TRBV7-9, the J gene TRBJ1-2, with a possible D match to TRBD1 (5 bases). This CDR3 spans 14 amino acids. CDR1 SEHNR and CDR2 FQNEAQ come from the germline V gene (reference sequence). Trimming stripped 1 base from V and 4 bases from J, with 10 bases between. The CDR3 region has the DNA TGTGCCAGCAGCTTAGGGGACCGCATCTATGGCTACACCTTC. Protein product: CASSLGDRIYGYTF.

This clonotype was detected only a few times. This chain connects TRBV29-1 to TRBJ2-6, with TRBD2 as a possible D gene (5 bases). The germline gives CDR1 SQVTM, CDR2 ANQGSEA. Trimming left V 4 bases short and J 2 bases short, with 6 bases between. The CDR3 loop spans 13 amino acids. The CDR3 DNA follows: TGCAGCGTTGCCGGGGCTGGGGCCAACGTCCTGACTTTC. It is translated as CSVAGAGANVLTF.

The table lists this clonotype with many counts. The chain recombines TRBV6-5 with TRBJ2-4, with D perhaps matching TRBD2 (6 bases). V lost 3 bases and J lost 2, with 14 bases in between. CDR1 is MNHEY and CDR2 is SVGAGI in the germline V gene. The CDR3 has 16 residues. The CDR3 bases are TGTGCCAGCAGTTATTCCGGGAGTGGGTCCAAAAACATTCAGTACTTC. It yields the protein CASSYSGSGSKNIQYF.

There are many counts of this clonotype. The CDR3 sequence is CSGMNTEAFF. DNA of the CDR3: TGCAGCGGAATGAACACTGAAGCTTTCTTT. The chain combines TRBV29-1 with TRBJ1-1; D unresolved. Germline CDR1 is SQVTM and CDR2 is ANQGSEA. The V end was cut by 7 bases, the J end by 0 bases, with 3 bases between. The CDR3 length is 10 residues.

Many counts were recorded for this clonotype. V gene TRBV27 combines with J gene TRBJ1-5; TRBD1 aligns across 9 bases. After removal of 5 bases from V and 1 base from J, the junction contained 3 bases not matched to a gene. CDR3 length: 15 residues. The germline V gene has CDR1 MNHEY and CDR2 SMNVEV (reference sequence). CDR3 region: CASSTGTGSNQPQHF. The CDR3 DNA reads TGTGCCAGCAGTACCGGGACAGGGAGCAATCAGCCCCAGCATTTT.

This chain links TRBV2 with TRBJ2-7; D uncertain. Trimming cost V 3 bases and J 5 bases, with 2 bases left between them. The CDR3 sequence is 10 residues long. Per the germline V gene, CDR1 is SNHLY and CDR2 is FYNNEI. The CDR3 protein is CASSDHEQYF. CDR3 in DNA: TGTGCCAGCAGTGACCACGAGCAGTACTTC.

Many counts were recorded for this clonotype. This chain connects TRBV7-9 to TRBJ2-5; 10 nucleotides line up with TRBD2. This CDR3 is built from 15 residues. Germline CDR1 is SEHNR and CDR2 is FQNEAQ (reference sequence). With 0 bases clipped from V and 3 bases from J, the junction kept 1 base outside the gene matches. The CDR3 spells CASSLALAGEETQYF. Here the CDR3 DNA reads TGTGCCAGCAGCTTAGCCCTAGCGGGGGAAGAGACCCAGTACTTC.

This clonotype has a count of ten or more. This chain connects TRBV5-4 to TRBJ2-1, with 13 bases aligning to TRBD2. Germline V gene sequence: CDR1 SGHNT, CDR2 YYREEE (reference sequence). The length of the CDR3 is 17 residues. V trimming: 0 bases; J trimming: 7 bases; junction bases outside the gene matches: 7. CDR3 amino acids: CASSLGRLAGGENEQFF. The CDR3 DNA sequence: TGTGCCAGCAGCTTGGGAAGACTAGCGGGAGGAGAGAATGAGCAGTTCTTC. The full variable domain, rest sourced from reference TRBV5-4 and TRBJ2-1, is ETGVTQSPTHLIKTRGQQVTLRCSSQSGHNTVSWYQQALGQGPQFIFQYYREEENGRGNFPPRFSGLQFPNYSSELNVNALELDDSALYLCASSLGRLAGGENEQFFGPGTRLTVL.

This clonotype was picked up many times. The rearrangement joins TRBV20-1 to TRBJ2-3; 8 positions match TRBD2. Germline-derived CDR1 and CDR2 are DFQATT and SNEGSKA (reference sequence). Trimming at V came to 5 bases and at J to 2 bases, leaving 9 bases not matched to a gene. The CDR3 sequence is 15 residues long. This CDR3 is CSAPRGAGVTDTQYF. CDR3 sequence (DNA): TGCAGTGCTCCCAGGGGAGCGGGAGTCACAGATACGCAGTATTTT.

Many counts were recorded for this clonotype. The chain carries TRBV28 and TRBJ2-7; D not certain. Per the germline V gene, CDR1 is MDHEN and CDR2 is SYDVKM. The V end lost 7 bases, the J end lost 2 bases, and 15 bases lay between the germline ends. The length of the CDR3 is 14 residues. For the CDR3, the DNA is TGTGCCAGCACCCTTACGGGCAGCGCCTACGAGCAGTACTTC. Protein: CASTLTGSAYEQYF.

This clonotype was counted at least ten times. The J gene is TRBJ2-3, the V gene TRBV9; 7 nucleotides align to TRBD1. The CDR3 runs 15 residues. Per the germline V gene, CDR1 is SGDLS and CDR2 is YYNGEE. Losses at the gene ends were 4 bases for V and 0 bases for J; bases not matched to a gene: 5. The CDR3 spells CASSTHRGSTDTQYF. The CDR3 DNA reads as TGTGCCAGCAGCACCCACAGGGGAAGCACAGATACGCAGTATTTT.

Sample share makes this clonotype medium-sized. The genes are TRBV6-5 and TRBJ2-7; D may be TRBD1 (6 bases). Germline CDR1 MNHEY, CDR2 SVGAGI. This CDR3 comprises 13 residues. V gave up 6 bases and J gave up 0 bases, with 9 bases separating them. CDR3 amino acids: CASRHRDSYEQYF. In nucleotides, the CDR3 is TGTGCCAGCAGACACAGGGACTCCTACGAGCAGTACTTC.

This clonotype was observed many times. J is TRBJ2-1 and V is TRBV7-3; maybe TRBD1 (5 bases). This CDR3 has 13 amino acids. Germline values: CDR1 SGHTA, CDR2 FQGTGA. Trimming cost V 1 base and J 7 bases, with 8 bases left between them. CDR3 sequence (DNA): TGTGCCAGCAGCTTAAGCAGGGTGAATGAGCAGTTCTTC. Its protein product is CASSLSRVNEQFF.

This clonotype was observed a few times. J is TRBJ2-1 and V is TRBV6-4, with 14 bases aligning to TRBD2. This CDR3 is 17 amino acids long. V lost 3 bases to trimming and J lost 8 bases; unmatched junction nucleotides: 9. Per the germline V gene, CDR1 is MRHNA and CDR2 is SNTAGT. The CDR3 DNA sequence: TGTGCCAGCAGTGAATTGAGTGGGACTAGCGGGAGTGATGAGCAGTTCTTC. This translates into CASSELSGTSGSDEQFF.

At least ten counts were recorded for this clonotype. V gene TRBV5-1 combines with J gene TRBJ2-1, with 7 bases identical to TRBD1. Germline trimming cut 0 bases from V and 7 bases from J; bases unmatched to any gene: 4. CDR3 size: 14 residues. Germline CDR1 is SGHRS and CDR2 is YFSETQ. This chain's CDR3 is CASSLGGQKNEQFF. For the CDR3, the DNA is TGCGCCAGCAGCTTGGGGGGACAGAAGAATGAGCAGTTCTTC.

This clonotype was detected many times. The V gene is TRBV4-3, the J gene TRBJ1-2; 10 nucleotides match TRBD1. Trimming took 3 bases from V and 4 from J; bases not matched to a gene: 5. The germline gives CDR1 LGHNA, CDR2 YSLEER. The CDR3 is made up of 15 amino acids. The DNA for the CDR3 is TGCGCCAGCAGCCACGCGCGACAGGGGGCCTATGGCTACACCTTC. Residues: CASSHARQGAYGYTF.

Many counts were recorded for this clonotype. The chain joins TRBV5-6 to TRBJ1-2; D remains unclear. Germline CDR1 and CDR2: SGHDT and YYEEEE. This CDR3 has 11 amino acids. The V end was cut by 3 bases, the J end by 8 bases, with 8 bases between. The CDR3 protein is CASSYNSGYTF. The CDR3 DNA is TGTGCCAGCAGCTATAACTCAGGCTACACCTTC.

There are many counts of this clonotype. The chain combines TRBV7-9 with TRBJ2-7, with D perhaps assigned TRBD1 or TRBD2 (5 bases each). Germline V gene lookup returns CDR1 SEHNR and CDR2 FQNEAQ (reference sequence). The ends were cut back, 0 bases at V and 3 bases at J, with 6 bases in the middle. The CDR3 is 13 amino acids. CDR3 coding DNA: TGTGCCAGCAGCTTAGCGGGGGACTACGAGCAGTACTTC. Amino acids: CASSLAGDYEQYF. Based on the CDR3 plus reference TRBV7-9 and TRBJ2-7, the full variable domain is DTGVSQNPRHKITKRGQNVTFRCDPISEHNRLYWYRQTLGQGPEFLTYFQNEAQLEKSRLLSDRFSAERPKGSFSTLEIQRTEQGDSAMYLCASSLAGDYEQYFGPGTRLTVT.

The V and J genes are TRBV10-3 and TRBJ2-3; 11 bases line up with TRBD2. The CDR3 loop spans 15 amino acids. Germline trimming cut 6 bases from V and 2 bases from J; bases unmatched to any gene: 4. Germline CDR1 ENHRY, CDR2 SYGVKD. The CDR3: CAISQTSGNTDTQYF. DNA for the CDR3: TGTGCCATCAGCCAGACTAGCGGGAACACAGATACGCAGTATTTT.

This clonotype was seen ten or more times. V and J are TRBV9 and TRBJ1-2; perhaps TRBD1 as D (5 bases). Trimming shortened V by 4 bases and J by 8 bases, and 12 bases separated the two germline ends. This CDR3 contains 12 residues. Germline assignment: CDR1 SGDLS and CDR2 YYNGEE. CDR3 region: CASSPRWGGYTF. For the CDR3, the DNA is TGTGCCAGCAGCCCCCGGTGGGGGGGCTACACCTTC.

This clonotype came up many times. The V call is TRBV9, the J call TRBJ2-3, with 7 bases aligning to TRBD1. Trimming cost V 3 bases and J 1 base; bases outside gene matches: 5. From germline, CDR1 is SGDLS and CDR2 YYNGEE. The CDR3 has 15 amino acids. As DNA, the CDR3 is TGTGCCAGCAGCGACTGGGGACAGCGCACAGATACGCAGTATTTT. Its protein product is CASSDWGQRTDTQYF.